The next 28 T cell receptor beta chains were all read from a single sample in a study of T cells in localized non-small cell lung cancer. Clones were sequenced by immunoSEQ multiplex PCR, and TCRdb holds only the in-frame ones, with some missing. This repertoire shows tens of thousands of clones, more than 75% found once; its top ten account for approximately 22%. This material consisted of peripheral blood, taken before any cancer treatment. The receptor source for this set is a woman aged 35-75 years with stage I squamous cell lung carcinoma.

The chain employs TRBV19 and TRBJ2-2, with a weak D call TRBD1 (5 bases). The CDR3 is made up of 14 amino acids. V dropped 6 bases and J dropped 3 bases, with 11 bases sitting between them. Germline CDR1 LNHDA, CDR2 SQIVND (reference sequence). The CDR3 bases are TGTGCCAGTAGCCGAGACAGATACACCGGGGAGCTGTTTTTT. Amino acids: CASSRDRYTGELFF. The complete variable domain, with remaining parts taken from reference TRBV19 and TRBJ2-2, reads DGGITQSPKYLFRKEGQNVTLSCEQNLNHDAMYWYRQDPGQGLRLIYYSQIVNDFQKGDIAEGYSVSREKKESFPLTVTSAQKNPTAFYLCASSRDRYTGELFFGEGSRLTVL.

CDR3 sequence reads: CAWSVQGDTQYF. The CDR3 DNA reads TGTGCCTGGAGTGTACAGGGAGATACGCAGTATTTT. This chain joins TRBV30 and TRBJ2-3, with D possibly matching TRBD1 (6 bases). CDR1 and CDR2 from the germline V gene are GTSNPN and SVGIG (reference sequence). This CDR3 region has 12 residues. The germline V and J ends were trimmed by 0 bases and 5 bases, with 6 bases remaining between them. Filled out from reference TRBV30 and TRBJ2-3, the complete variable domain reads SQTIHQWPATLVQPVGSPLSLECTVEGTSNPNLYWYRQAAGRGLQLLFYSVGIGQISSEVPQNLSASRPQDRQFILSSKKLLLSDSGFYLCAWSVQGDTQYFGPGTRLTVL.

This clone was counted only a few times. This chain connects TRBV6-5 to TRBJ1-1; D remains ambiguous. The CDR3 spans 11 residues. Germline V lookup: CDR1 MNHEY, CDR2 SVGAGI. The V end lost 4 bases, the J end lost 8 bases, and 8 bases lay between the germline ends. Here the CDR3 reads CASSSEGEAFF. The CDR3 DNA follows: TGTGCCAGCAGTTCGGAAGGGGAAGCTTTCTTT.

V usage is TRBV5-4 and J usage is TRBJ2-5, with D possibly being TRBD2 (6 bases). Germline values: CDR1 SGHNT, CDR2 YYREEE (reference sequence). This CDR3 is 14 amino acids long. The V gene lost 4 bases and the J gene lost 1 base, with 11 bases spanning the gap. CDR3 in amino acids: CASSLGGIQETQYF. For the CDR3, the DNA is TGTGCCAGCAGCCTAGGAGGGATCCAAGAGACCCAGTACTTC. Drawing the rest from reference TRBV5-4 and TRBJ2-5, the complete variable domain is ETGVTQSPTHLIKTRGQQVTLRCSSQSGHNTVSWYQQALGQGPQFIFQYYREEENGRGNFPPRFSGLQFPNYSSELNVNALELDDSALYLCASSLGGIQETQYFGPGTRLLVL.

The V gene is TRBV27, the J gene TRBJ2-7; D remains unclear. Trimming removed 0 bases from V and 2 bases from J, with 11 bases in between. Germline CDR1 MNHEY, CDR2 SMNVEV (reference sequence). CDR3 length: 15 residues. The CDR3 DNA is TGTGCCAGCAGTTTATCAGGGTGGGTTCCCTACGAGCAGTACTTC. Translating it yields CASSLSGWVPYEQYF.

The chain carries TRBV18 and TRBJ1-1; D might be TRBD1 (5 bases). V was cut by 2 bases and J by 2 bases, with 6 bases left in between. The CDR3 spans 13 residues. Germline CDR1 and CDR2: KGHSH and LQKENI. The CDR3: CASSPGANTEAFF. As DNA, the CDR3 is TGTGCCAGCTCACCAGGGGCTAACACTGAAGCTTTCTTT.

The chain employs TRBV30 and TRBJ2-1; 11 nucleotides align to TRBD2. V lost 3 bases and J lost 5; bases outside the gene matches: 3. CDR1 and CDR2 (germline): GTSNPN, SVGIG (reference sequence). The CDR3 consists of 14 residues. This CDR3 reads CAWRSSGGHNEQFF. DNA for the CDR3: TGTGCCTGGAGGTCTAGCGGGGGGCACAATGAGCAGTTCTTC.

The chain has TRBV9 and TRBJ2-3; the D is unclear. There are 16 residues in the CDR3. The V and J ends lost 1 base and 0 bases respectively, with 12 bases between them. The germline gives CDR1 SGDLS, CDR2 YYNGEE. CDR3 residues: CASSVNKEDSTDTQYF. The DNA for the CDR3 is TGTGCCAGCAGCGTAAACAAAGAGGATAGCACAGATACGCAGTATTTT.

The chain couples TRBV19 to TRBJ1-2, with 9 bases lining up with TRBD1. V lost 10 bases and J lost 4; bases outside the gene matches: 13. The CDR3 is 15 residues long. The germline CDR1 and CDR2 sequences are LNHDA and SQIVND (reference sequence). CDR3 sequence reads: CATLGQGSFLYGYTF. CDR3 coding DNA: TGTGCCACCCTGGGACAGGGCTCTTTCCTCTATGGCTACACCTTC.

The chain couples TRBV9 to TRBJ2-7; 10 bases match TRBD1. V dropped 4 bases and J dropped 2; count of bases not matched to a gene: 3. The germline CDR1 and CDR2 sequences are SGDLS and YYNGEE. The CDR3 runs to 14 residues. CDR3 sequence reads: CASSSGQGAYEQYF. The CDR3 bases are TGTGCCAGCAGCTCCGGACAGGGGGCCTACGAGCAGTACTTC. The full variable domain, completed using reference TRBV9 and TRBJ2-7, is DSGVTQTPKHLITATGQRVTLRCSPRSGDLSVYWYQQSLDQGLQFLIQYYNGEERAKGNILERFSAQQFPDLHSELNLSSLELGDSALYFCASSSGQGAYEQYFGPGTRLTVT.

The chain employs TRBV11-3 and TRBJ2-1; 16 bases line up with TRBD2. Germline CDR1 and CDR2: SGHNT and YENEEA. Trimming cost V 5 bases and J 4 bases; bases outside gene matches: 11. CDR3 length equals 19 residues. The CDR3 loop reads CASSVAGTSGGAQYNEQFF. CDR3 bases: TGTGCCAGCAGCGTAGCTGGGACTAGCGGGGGGGCCCAGTACAATGAGCAGTTCTTC.

This rearrangement joins TRBV5-1 to TRBJ2-3; 9 bases fit TRBD2. Germline V gene sequence: CDR1 SGHRS, CDR2 YFSETQ. The CDR3 length is 17 residues. V shed 0 bases and J 2 bases; nucleotides not matched to a gene: 7. The CDR3 sequence: CASSLAPSGGNTDTQYF. The CDR3 nucleotides read TGCGCCAGCAGCTTGGCCCCGAGCGGGGGGAACACAGATACGCAGTATTTT.

CDR3 amino acids: CATHTEPQHF. The CDR3 bases are TGTGCCACCCATACCGAGCCCCAGCATTTT. The rearrangement links TRBV27 to TRBJ1-5; D unresolved. Germline V gene data show CDR1 as MNHEY and CDR2 as SMNVEV (reference sequence). V lost 10 bases, J lost 8 bases, and 9 bases lay in between. CDR3 length: 10 amino acids.

The V call is TRBV5-1, the J call TRBJ1-1, with a possible D match to TRBD1 (5 bases). The germline V gene has CDR1 SGHRS and CDR2 YFSETQ. The CDR3 is 14 residues long. With 3 bases removed from V and 1 base from J, the gap between germline ends came to 10 bases. CDR3 DNA: TGCGCCAGCAGCTGGGGGGTGACGAACACTGAAGCTTTCTTT. Its translation: CASSWGVTNTEAFF.

J is TRBJ2-2 and V is TRBV2; no clear D. From germline, CDR1 is SNHLY and CDR2 FYNNEI. Trimming took off 2 bases at V and 7 bases at J, with 14 bases between the two ends. This CDR3 spans 15 amino acids. CDR3 amino acids: CASSEYGNDIGELFF. In DNA, the CDR3 is TGTGCCAGCAGTGAATACGGAAACGATATCGGGGAGCTGTTTTTT.

The rearrangement joins TRBV5-1 to TRBJ2-7, with 9 nucleotides matching TRBD2. From germline, CDR1 is SGHRS and CDR2 YFSETQ. The CDR3 is 14 amino acids. V was pared by 2 bases and J by 6 bases, with 6 bases of the junction left unmatched. The CDR3 nucleotides are TGCGCCAGCAGCTTAGTGGGACTAGCAGGCGAGCAGTACTTC. Translation: CASSLVGLAGEQYF.

The chain combines TRBV5-4 with TRBJ1-4; D is perhaps TRBD1 (6 bases). The germline V and J ends were trimmed by 4 bases and 8 bases, with 21 bases remaining between them. Germline values: CDR1 SGHNT, CDR2 YYREEE (reference sequence). The CDR3 extends over 16 amino acids. CDR3 nucleotides: TGTGCCAGCAGCCCTGGAGACGGGGGCAGGAAGGAAAAACTGTTTTTT. Translation gives CASSPGDGGRKEKLFF.

In DNA, the CDR3 is TGTGCCAGCAGTTTATTTGGGGCCCCCTCTGGAAACACCATATATTTT. This encodes CASSLFGAPSGNTIYF. The chain joins TRBV28 to TRBJ1-3; D is possibly TRBD1 (5 bases). This CDR3 is built from 16 residues. V was trimmed by 1 base and J by 0 bases, leaving 10 bases between them. CDR1 and CDR2 from the germline V gene are MDHEN and SYDVKM.

The chain has TRBV30 and TRBJ2-1; TRBD2 aligns across 9 bases. Germline-derived CDR1 and CDR2 are GTSNPN and SVGIG (reference sequence). Unmatched junction bases numbered 11, after V lost 5 bases and J lost 9 bases. This CDR3 spans 14 amino acids. CDR3 DNA sequence: TGTGCCTGGCGTCAGGCGGGGGGGCCAGGTGAGCAGTTCTTC. Its protein product is CAWRQAGGPGEQFF.

The J gene is TRBJ1-4, the V gene TRBV11-2; TRBD1 matches at 7 bases. Germline CDR1 is SGHAT and CDR2 is FQNNGV. After removal of 3 bases from V and 5 bases from J, the junction contained 9 bases not matched to a gene. There are 16 residues in the CDR3. This CDR3 reads CASSLTRGQRNEKLFF. As DNA, the CDR3 is TGTGCCAGCAGCTTGACCCGGGGACAGAGAAATGAAAAACTGTTTTTT. Full variable domain (rest looked up from reference TRBV11-2 and TRBJ1-4): EAGVAQSPRYKIIEKRQSVAFWCNPISGHATLYWYQQILGQGPKLLIQFQNNGVVDDSQLPKDRFSAERLKGVDSTLKIQPAKLEDSAVYLCASSLTRGQRNEKLFFGSGTQLSVL.

This clone showed up just once. The J gene is TRBJ2-1, the V gene TRBV30, with a possible D match to TRBD2 (6 bases). Trimming took 3 bases from V and 10 from J, leaving 10 bases between them. Germline CDR1 GTSNPN, CDR2 SVGIG (reference sequence). The CDR3 is 11 amino acids. In DNA, the CDR3 is TGTGCCTGGAGGGATGGGGGGGAGCAGTTCTTC. Its translation: CAWRDGGEQFF.

This rearrangement joins TRBV2 to TRBJ1-2; D is unclear. The germline gives CDR1 SNHLY, CDR2 FYNNEI. CDR3 length: 12 residues. The V end lost 2 bases, the J end lost 8 bases, and 9 bases lay between the germline ends. This chain's CDR3 is CASSEWFTGYTF. CDR3 in DNA: TGTGCCAGCAGTGAATGGTTCACCGGCTACACCTTC.

V usage is TRBV2 and J usage is TRBJ2-3, with TRBD2 matching over 7 bases. The junction had 11 bases not matched to a gene; V was cut back by 5 bases and J by 3 bases. The CDR3 is made up of 16 amino acids. The germline V gene has CDR1 SNHLY and CDR2 FYNNEI. The CDR3 nucleotides read TGTGCCAGCAGTAGCCTAGGCGGGGGTAGGACAGATACGCAGTATTTT. It encodes CASSSLGGGRTDTQYF.

This clone occurred once. The V call is TRBV5-1, the J call TRBJ1-5; TRBD1 might be the D (5 bases). CDR1 and CDR2 from the germline V gene are SGHRS and YFSETQ. V was trimmed by 0 bases and J by 1 base, leaving 8 bases between them. The CDR3 runs to 15 residues. CDR3 sequence reads: CASSLVGGSNQPQHF. CDR3 DNA sequence: TGCGCCAGCAGCTTGGTGGGGGGGAGCAATCAGCCCCAGCATTTT.

The V call is TRBV5-5, the J call TRBJ2-3, with 7 bases identical to TRBD1. This CDR3 is built from 14 residues. CDR1 is SGHKS and CDR2 is YYEKEE in the germline V gene (reference sequence). V lost 2 bases and J lost 6; bases outside the gene matches: 6. The DNA of the CDR3 is TGTGCCAGCAGCTTAACAGGGGAGACTGATACGCAGTATTTT. It codes for CASSLTGETDTQYF. Based on the CDR3 plus reference TRBV5-5 and TRBJ2-3, the full variable domain is DAGVTQSPTHLIKTRGQQVTLRCSPISGHKSVSWYQQVLGQGPQFIFQYYEKEERGRGNFPDRFSARQFPNYSSELNVNALLLGDSALYLCASSLTGETDTQYFGPGTRLTVL.

This rearrangement joins TRBV28 to TRBJ2-5; D is uncertain. Germline CDR1 MDHEN, CDR2 SYDVKM. The CDR3 is made up of 13 amino acids. The V and J ends lost 2 bases and 0 bases respectively, with 4 bases between them. The CDR3: CASSLDHQETQYF. CDR3 sequence (DNA): TGTGCCAGCAGTTTAGACCACCAAGAGACCCAGTACTTC.

The chain has TRBV7-9 and TRBJ1-1; unclear D gene. V was cut by 1 base and J by 5 bases, with 5 bases left in between. Germline CDR1 and CDR2: SEHNR and FQNEAQ (reference sequence). The CDR3 totals 12 residues. The CDR3 protein is CASSLVTTEAFF. CDR3 in DNA: TGTGCCAGCAGCTTAGTGACAACTGAAGCTTTCTTT. The full variable domain, with the rest looked up from reference TRBV7-9 and TRBJ1-1, is DTGVSQNPRHKITKRGQNVTFRCDPISEHNRLYWYRQTLGQGPEFLTYFQNEAQLEKSRLLSDRFSAERPKGSFSTLEIQRTEQGDSAMYLCASSLVTTEAFFGQGTRLTVV.

This rearrangement joins TRBV27 to TRBJ1-5; 11 nucleotides agree with TRBD1. CDR3 length equals 16 residues. V lost 10 bases to trimming and J lost 0 bases; unmatched junction nucleotides: 8. Germline values: CDR1 MNHEY, CDR2 SMNVEV (reference sequence). This CDR3 reads CATIWGTGGSNQPQHF. The CDR3 DNA follows: TGTGCCACCATTTGGGGGACAGGGGGTAGCAATCAGCCCCAGCATTTT.